This T cell receptor beta chain stems from a study of T cells in women clearing cervical HPV infection. About the research overall: Case blood drawn at lesion detection; control blood after infection cleared. HLA type could not be excluded as a confounder.

In the case of this clone: With the read ending 3 residues before the CDR3 end, the germline J gene is used to fill in that end.

Sequencing was performed with immunoSEQ multiplex PCR; in TCRdb, only in-frame clones are kept and a portion is missing. This sample's clone table lists 40,000 to 60,000 clones. Germline values: CDR1 SGHDT, CDR2 YYEEEE. The CDR3 totals 14 residues. Prevalent HPV16 infections were excluded; only incident single HPV16 infections included. The specimen sequenced was blood buffy coat. The V and J genes are TRBV5-6 and TRBJ2-2; 9 positions match TRBD2. The TCR sequence derives from a woman aged 18 to 75 with a cervical HPV16 infection that either progressed to CIN3+ or cleared (not recorded which). Partial CDR3 DNA: TGTGCCAGCAGCTTCGGGCGGGGGGGCCGTGAG. This encodes CASSFGRGGRE. The complete CDR3 protein is CASSFGRGGRELFF.